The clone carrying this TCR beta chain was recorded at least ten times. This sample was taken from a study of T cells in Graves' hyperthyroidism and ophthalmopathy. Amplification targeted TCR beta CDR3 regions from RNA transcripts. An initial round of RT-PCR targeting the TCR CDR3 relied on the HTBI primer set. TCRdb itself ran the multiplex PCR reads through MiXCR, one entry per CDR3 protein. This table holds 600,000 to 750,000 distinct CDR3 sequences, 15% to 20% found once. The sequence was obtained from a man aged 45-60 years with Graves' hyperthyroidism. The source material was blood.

The CDR3 coding sequence is TGTGCCAGCACAGGGGCGCCCACCTACAATGAGCAGTTCTTC. Encoded protein: CASTGAPTYNEQFF. This rearrangement joins TRBV2 to TRBJ2-1; the D gene is possibly TRBD1 (6 bases). Germline-derived CDR1 and CDR2 are SNHLY and FYNNEI. V gave up 7 bases and J gave up 2 bases, with 12 bases separating them. The CDR3 is made up of 14 amino acids.